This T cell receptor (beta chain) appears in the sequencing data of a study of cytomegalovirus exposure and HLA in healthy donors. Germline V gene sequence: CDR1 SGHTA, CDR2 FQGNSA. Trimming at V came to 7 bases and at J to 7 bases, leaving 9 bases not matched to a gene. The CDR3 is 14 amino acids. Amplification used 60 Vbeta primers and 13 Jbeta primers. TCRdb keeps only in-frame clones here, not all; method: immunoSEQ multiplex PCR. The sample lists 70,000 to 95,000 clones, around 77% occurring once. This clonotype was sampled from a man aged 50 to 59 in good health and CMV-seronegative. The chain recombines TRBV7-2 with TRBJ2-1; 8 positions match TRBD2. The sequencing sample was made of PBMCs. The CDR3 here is CASKKRASGNEQFF. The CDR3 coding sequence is TGTGCCAGCAAAAAGCGGGCTAGCGGGAATGAGCAGTTCTTC.